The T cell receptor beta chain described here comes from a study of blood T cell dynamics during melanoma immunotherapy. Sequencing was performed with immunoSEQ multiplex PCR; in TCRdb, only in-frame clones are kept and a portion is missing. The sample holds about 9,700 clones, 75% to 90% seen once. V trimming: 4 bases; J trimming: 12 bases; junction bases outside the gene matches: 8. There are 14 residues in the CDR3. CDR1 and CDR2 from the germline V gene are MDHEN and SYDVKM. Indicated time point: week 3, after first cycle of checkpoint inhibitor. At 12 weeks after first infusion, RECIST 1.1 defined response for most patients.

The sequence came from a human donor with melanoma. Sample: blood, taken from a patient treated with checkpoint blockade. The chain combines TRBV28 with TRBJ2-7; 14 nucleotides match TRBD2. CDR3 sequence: CASSSSGLAGVPYF. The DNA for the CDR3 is TGTGCCAGCAGTTCATCGGGACTAGCGGGGGTTCCGTACTTC. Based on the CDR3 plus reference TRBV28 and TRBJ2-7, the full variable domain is DVKVTQSSRYLVKRTGEKVFLECVQDMDHENMFWYRQDPGLGLRLIYFSYDVKMKEKGDIPEGYSVSREKKERFSLILESASTNQTSMYLCASSSSGLAGVPYFGPGTRLTVT.